This TCR beta chain is drawn from a study of CD8+CD57+ T cells in acquired aplastic anemia. Losses at the gene ends were 1 base for V and 3 bases for J; bases not matched to a gene: 5. Germline V gene lookup returns CDR1 SGHAT and CDR2 FQNNGV. The CDR3 contains 17 residues. Genomic DNA served as template for TCR beta VDJ and CDR3 profiling. TCRdb independently ran MiXCR on the reads; one entry per CDR3 protein. Here the sample spans a few hundred thousand distinct CDR3 sequences, around three fifths being singletons. All sequencing subjects had displayed CD8+CD57+ cell expansion on flow cytometry. Of note for this clonotype: Antigen: not known.

Notes on the study in general: CD8+ Simpson's diversity in patients was not significantly different from that in controls.

The TCR was taken from a human donor with aplastic anemia. Sequenced input: sorted CD4+, CD8+, or CD8+CD57+ T cells (not recorded which) from PBMCs. This sequence joins TRBV11-2 and TRBJ2-7, with 14 bases identical to TRBD2. The CDR3 nucleotides read TGTGCCAGCAGCTTAGTCTCAGGACTAGCGGGGGGCTACGAGCAGTACTTC. Translated, it gives CASSLVSGLAGGYEQYF.